This is a list of T cell receptor beta chains from one sample in a study of cytomegalovirus exposure and HLA in healthy donors. The protocol was immunoSEQ multiplex PCR, while the TCRdb copy is restricted to in-frame clones and leaves out a portion. The sample has 180,000 or so clones; just under 80% are singletons. Sequencing was performed on PBMCs. All receptors derive from a female donor in good health and CMV-seronegative. The CDR3 runs from the conserved cysteine through the conserved F or W. Each record gives: D gene, J gene, clone size, V gene, CDR3 DNA, CDR3 protein. D genes are given only for firm matches. Some rows mark clone size as missing; the rest say once, few, many or name a class of expanded clone.

D gene: -; J gene: TRBJ1-2; clone size: -; V gene: TRBV12-5; CDR3 DNA: TGTGCTAGTGGTTTCCCCCTAGGGGAGGGAACGGGCTATGGCTACACCTTC; CDR3 protein: CASGFPLGEGTGYGYTF
D gene: -; J gene: TRBJ2-2; clone size: -; V gene: TRBV7-8; CDR3 DNA: TGTGCCAGCAGCTTTTGGGGGCTTTCCGGGGAGCTGTTTTTT; CDR3 protein: CASSFWGLSGELFF
D gene: -; J gene: TRBJ2-1; clone size: once; V gene: TRBV6-5; CDR3 DNA: TGTGCCAGCAGTTGGTACCTGCCTGGTGCGGGCGAGCAGTTCTTC; CDR3 protein: CASSWYLPGAGEQFF
D gene: -; J gene: TRBJ2-3; clone size: -; V gene: TRBV10-3; CDR3 DNA: TGTGCCATCAGTGACCACGGGACACCCGGGGATACGCAGTATTTT; CDR3 protein: CAISDHGTPGDTQYF
D gene: -; J gene: TRBJ2-1; clone size: -; V gene: TRBV28; CDR3 DNA: TGTGCCAGCAGCTGGGCCGGGACTCGCAATGAGCAGTTCTTC; CDR3 protein: CASSWAGTRNEQFF
D gene: -; J gene: TRBJ1-3; clone size: -; V gene: TRBV27; CDR3 DNA: TGTGCCAGCAGTTTAGGTGGAGGGTTCGGTGGAAACACCATATATTTT; CDR3 protein: CASSLGGGFGGNTIYF
D gene: TRBD1; J gene: TRBJ1-4; clone size: -; V gene: TRBV9; CDR3 DNA: TGTGCCAGCAGCGCCCTCCCGGGACAGAATGAAAAACTGTTTTTT; CDR3 protein: CASSALPGQNEKLFF
D gene: TRBD1; J gene: TRBJ2-1; clone size: -; V gene: TRBV6-6; CDR3 DNA: TGTGCCAGCAGTCCCTCCGGGACAGGGCAATTTGAGCAGTTCTTC; CDR3 protein: CASSPSGTGQFEQFF
D gene: -; J gene: TRBJ2-1; clone size: -; V gene: TRBV29-1; CDR3 DNA: TGCAGCGCGCGGGGCATTTACAATGAGCAGTTCTTC; CDR3 protein: CSARGIYNEQFF
D gene: -; J gene: TRBJ2-7; clone size: once; V gene: TRBV15; CDR3 DNA: TGTGCCACCAGCAGAGTCGGCGGGTACGAGCAGTACTTC; CDR3 protein: CATSRVGGYEQYF
D gene: TRBD1; J gene: TRBJ1-5; clone size: few; V gene: TRBV6-5; CDR3 DNA: TGTGCCAGCAGTTCCGGGACAGGGGGCAATCAGCCCCAGCATTTT; CDR3 protein: CASSSGTGGNQPQHF
D gene: TRBD1; J gene: TRBJ1-3; clone size: -; V gene: TRBV5-4; CDR3 DNA: TGTGCCAGCAGCAACCAGGGGGCGAGAGGAAACACCATATATTTT; CDR3 protein: CASSNQGARGNTIYF
D gene: TRBD1; J gene: TRBJ2-5; clone size: -; V gene: TRBV7-9; CDR3 DNA: TGTTCCAGCAGCTCACGGGACAGGCCCTTTCTTGGGACCCAGTACTTC; CDR3 protein: CSSSSRDRPFLGTQYF
D gene: -; J gene: TRBJ2-2; clone size: -; V gene: TRBV9; CDR3 DNA: TGTGCCAGCAGCGTAGAGGACGGGAACGCCGGGGAGCTGTTTTTT; CDR3 protein: CASSVEDGNAGELFF
D gene: TRBD1; J gene: TRBJ1-1; clone size: -; V gene: TRBV2; CDR3 DNA: TGTGCCAGCAGTGGGGGGGCAGGGGGCGAAGCTGAAGCTTTCTTT; CDR3 protein: CASSGGAGGEAEAFF
D gene: -; J gene: TRBJ1-1; clone size: -; V gene: TRBV5-1; CDR3 DNA: TGCGCCAGCAGCTTGGAATTGCGGCCTGAAGCTTTCTTT; CDR3 protein: CASSLELRPEAFF
D gene: TRBD1; J gene: TRBJ2-7; clone size: -; V gene: TRBV18; CDR3 DNA: TGTGCCAGCTCACCCCAGGACAGGCCATCCTACGAGCAGTACTTC; CDR3 protein: CASSPQDRPSYEQYF
D gene: -; J gene: TRBJ1-5; clone size: -; V gene: TRBV28; CDR3 DNA: TGCGCCTCTCTGGGGGCGCGGCACCCCCAGCATTTT; CDR3 protein: CASLGARHPQHF
D gene: -; J gene: TRBJ2-5; clone size: -; V gene: TRBV4-1; CDR3 DNA: TGCGCCAGCAGCCAAGCGACTAGTCGGGAGACCCAGTACTTC; CDR3 protein: CASSQATSRETQYF
D gene: TRBD1; J gene: TRBJ2-1; clone size: -; V gene: TRBV6-5; CDR3 DNA: TGTGCCAGCACCCCAGGGGGCCCAAATGAGCAGTTCTTC; CDR3 protein: CASTPGGPNEQFF
D gene: -; J gene: TRBJ1-1; clone size: few; V gene: TRBV4-3; CDR3 DNA: TGCGCCAGCAGCCAAGATACTTCTCCGGTTGAAGCTTTCTTT; CDR3 protein: CASSQDTSPVEAFF
D gene: -; J gene: TRBJ2-7; clone size: few; V gene: TRBV2; CDR3 DNA: TGTGCCAGCAGTGTCCGTATAGGGGGCGAGCAGTACTTC; CDR3 protein: CASSVRIGGEQYF
D gene: -; J gene: TRBJ1-5; clone size: -; V gene: TRBV7-9; CDR3 DNA: TGTGCCAGCAGCCGGGAACATCAGCCCCAGCATTTT; CDR3 protein: CASSREHQPQHF
D gene: TRBD1; J gene: TRBJ1-5; clone size: -; V gene: TRBV28; CDR3 DNA: TGTGCCAGCAGTTTTAGACAGGGAGGAGATCAGCCCCAGCATTTT; CDR3 protein: CASSFRQGGDQPQHF
D gene: TRBD1; J gene: TRBJ2-7; clone size: -; V gene: TRBV2; CDR3 DNA: TGTGCCAGCAGTGAGCCCGGACAGGGGAACCCCTACGAGCAGTACTTC; CDR3 protein: CASSEPGQGNPYEQYF
D gene: -; J gene: TRBJ1-1; clone size: -; V gene: TRBV27; CDR3 DNA: TGTGCCAGCAGCTTCCACGGCACTGAAGCTTTCTTT; CDR3 protein: CASSFHGTEAFF